Below are 13 T cell receptor beta chains sequenced from a single sample in a study of post-analysis software for immune sequencing data. Which antigens these TCRs recognize remains unknown. Study-level points and caveats: Five TRBV segments, including TRBV5-6, TRBV5-1 and TRBV20-1, were more frequent in patients than controls.

Unique molecular identifiers featured in each of the TCR beta cDNA libraries. MiXCR, run by TCRdb on the PCR reads, gives a single entry per CDR3 protein. The table lists hundreds of thousands of distinct CDR3 sequences, under 70% of them singletons. Sequenced: blood. These receptors originate from a girl between 10 and 17 years old with multiple sclerosis.

This clonotype was detected only a few times. The chain couples TRBV12-3 or TRBV12-4 to TRBJ2-7; perhaps D is TRBD1 or TRBD2 (7 bases each). Trimming shortened V by 6 bases and J by 3 bases, and 18 bases separated the two germline ends. The CDR3 extends over 15 amino acids. This chain's CDR3 is CASRAKGAGVYEQYF. The CDR3, as DNA: TGTGCCAGCAGGGCCAAGGGGGCGGGAGTCTACGAGCAGTACTTC.

This clonotype showed up just a few times. This chain uses TRBV12-3 or TRBV12-4 with TRBJ2-1; D remains ambiguous. The germline V and J ends were trimmed by 1 base and 9 bases, with 16 bases remaining between them. This CDR3 region has 15 residues. The CDR3 is CASSLERVARTEQFF. CDR3 sequence (DNA): TGTGCCAGCAGTTTAGAAAGGGTAGCCCGCACTGAGCAGTTCTTC.

The chain combines TRBV5-1 with TRBJ2-5; tentative D call: TRBD1 (6 bases). This CDR3 has 13 amino acids. Per the germline V gene, CDR1 is SGHRS and CDR2 is YFSETQ. Trimming removed 3 bases at V and 11 bases at J, with 17 bases between. The CDR3 protein is CASSSPGVNGQYF. CDR3 sequence (DNA): TGCGCCAGCAGCTCACCAGGGGTGAACGGGCAGTACTTC.

The V gene is TRBV29-1, the J gene TRBJ2-1; 10 bases line up with TRBD2. The germline V gene has CDR1 SQVTM and CDR2 ANQGSEA. With V trimmed by 8 bases and J by 7 bases, 8 bases remained unmatched. CDR3 length equals 13 residues. CDR3 DNA sequence: TGCAGCTTCGAGCGGGGGGGCCGTAATGAGCAGTTCTTC. This encodes CSFERGGRNEQFF.

CDR3 loop: CASSRSGALRGRQYF. CDR3 nucleotide sequence: TGTGCCAGCAGCCGTAGCGGGGCTTTAAGGGGTCGACAGTACTTC. V and J are TRBV7-3 and TRBJ2-1, with 8 bases that match TRBD2. With the DNA end fitting TRBJ2-7 better, the J assignment may be wrong. Germline CDR1 SGHTA, CDR2 FQGTGA. This CDR3 has 15 residues.

The chain carries TRBV3-1 and TRBJ2-1, with 11 bases lining up with TRBD2. The CDR3 length is 13 residues. V trimming: 7 bases; J trimming: 10 bases; junction bases outside the gene matches: 6. The V gene's germline CDR1 is LGHDT and CDR2 YNNKEL (reference sequence). DNA of the CDR3: TGTGCCAGCACCCTAGCGGGAGGCGGGGAGCAGTTCTTC. Amino acid sequence: CASTLAGGGEQFF.

The chain carries TRBV2 and TRBJ2-7; D unclear. Trimming left V 5 bases short and J 9 bases short, with 8 bases between. The CDR3 totals 10 residues. CDR1 is SNHLY and CDR2 is FYNNEI in the germline V gene. The CDR3 here is CASSSGPQYF. In DNA, the CDR3 is TGTGCCAGCAGTTCCGGTCCGCAGTACTTC.

The chain uses TRBV28 and TRBJ2-7, with D unclear. This CDR3 region has 12 residues. V gave up 7 bases and J gave up 6 bases, with 13 bases separating them. Germline V lookup: CDR1 MDHEN, CDR2 SYDVKM. The CDR3: CASTLSVGEQYF. Here the CDR3 DNA reads TGTGCCAGCACCCTGTCGGTGGGCGAGCAGTACTTC.

The table lists this clonotype with a few counts. The V gene is TRBV15, the J gene TRBJ2-4; 12 bases map to TRBD1. V dropped 3 bases and J dropped 3; count of bases not matched to a gene: 9. Germline CDR1 reads LNHNV; CDR2 reads YYDKDF (reference sequence). There are 18 residues in the CDR3. DNA of the CDR3: TGTGCCACCAGCAGGGGGGACAGGGGGCAAGCGGTCAAAAACATTCAGTACTTC. Translated: CATSRGDRGQAVKNIQYF.

The chain uses TRBV20-1 and TRBJ2-7; 8 positions match TRBD2. With 6 bases clipped from V and 4 bases from J, the junction kept 11 bases outside the gene matches. There are 14 residues in the CDR3. Germline values: CDR1 DFQATT, CDR2 SNEGSKA (reference sequence). The CDR3 spells CSATGGAGVYEQYF. The DNA for the CDR3 is TGCAGTGCGACGGGAGGAGCGGGAGTTTACGAGCAGTACTTC.

Remarks on this clonotype: At one of its ends the junction is not consistent with the germline gene, which may arise from a read error. The CDR3 loop is CASSLRDVTQSMADAQYF. The CDR3 DNA is TGTGCCAGCAGTTTAAGGGACGTAACACAAAGTATGGCAGATGCGCAGTATTTT. J is TRBJ2-3 and V is TRBV12-3 or TRBV12-4; D tentatively fits TRBD1 or TRBD2 (5 bases each). CDR3 size: 18 residues.

The J gene is TRBJ2-1, the V gene TRBV3-1, with D maybe TRBD2 (6 bases). This CDR3 region has 14 residues. Trimming stripped 0 bases from V and 7 bases from J, with 10 bases between. Germline-derived CDR1 and CDR2 are LGHDT and YNNKEL (reference sequence). Here the CDR3 reads CASSQDVGRNEQFF. DNA for the CDR3: TGTGCCAGCAGCCAAGACGTGGGGAGGAATGAGCAGTTCTTC.

V and J are TRBV3-1 and TRBJ2-7; maybe TRBD2 (6 bases). The CDR3 is 14 residues long. Trimming took 9 bases from V and 1 from J, leaving 16 bases between them. In germline, CDR1 is LGHDT, CDR2 YNNKEL (reference sequence). The CDR3 loop reads CARARTEGSYEQYF. DNA of the CDR3: TGTGCCAGGGCCAGGACGGAGGGGTCCTACGAGCAGTACTTC.